Here is one TCR beta chain with its context. The antigen is unknown. TCRdb's copy holds only in-frame clones and misses some; the assay was immunoSEQ multiplex PCR. The sample lists some 68,000 clones, 88% occurring once. These data belong to a study of OX40 agonist ivuxolimab in advanced cancers. Across the study: Intravenous ivuxolimab was administered to patients every 2 weeks at 0.01 to 10 mg/kg. Three patients had partial responses: one hepatocellular carcinoma, two cutaneous melanoma. Head and neck, renal cell, melanoma or hepatocellular carcinoma were the cancers that dose-escalation patients had.

Notes on the study in general: Certain nonresponding patients likewise had low normalized T-cell clonal expansion.

Trimming left V 0 bases short and J 7 bases short, with 10 bases between. Germline V lookup: CDR1 LNHNV, CDR2 YYDKDF (reference sequence). The CDR3 is 14 residues long. The clonotype was recovered from an adult with an advanced solid tumor such as melanoma, head and neck, liver or kidney cancer. The chain combines TRBV15 with TRBJ2-1; no firm D call. The sample consisted of CD4+ or CD8+ T cells sorted from blood, taken in a trial of the OX40 agonist ivuxolimab. The CDR3 nucleotides read TGTGCCACCAGCAGAGACTTTCAAACGAATGAGCAGTTCTTC. It translates to CATSRDFQTNEQFF.